These T cell receptor beta chains were read from a single sample in a study of CD8+ T cells in alopecia areata. Here immunoSEQ multiplex PCR was the method, and the copy in TCRdb shows in-frame clones only, minus some. The table lists approximately 100,000 clones, 40% to 45% of them singletons, with around 0.8% in the top ten. The sequenced material came from CD4+ T cells sorted from blood. The receptors originated from a human donor with alopecia areata. Both conserved end residues are part of each CDR3. The D gene is left open where the match is weak. Size values are once, few and many counts, or a class for expanded clones, and some rows have none.

CDR3aa: CASSKRAHRGVKEKLFF
CDR3nt: TGTGCCAGCAGCAAGCGAGCCCACAGGGGAGTCAAGGAAAAACTGTTTTTT
d_gene: TRBD1
v_gene: TRBV28
abundance: -
j_gene: TRBJ1-4

CDR3aa: CASSFGGGETQYF
CDR3nt: TGTGCCAGCAGTTTTGGGGGCGGCGAGACCCAGTACTTC
d_gene: -
v_gene: TRBV28
abundance: -
j_gene: TRBJ2-5

CDR3aa: CAWSVGLRTDTQYF
CDR3nt: TGTGCCTGGAGTGTAGGGCTGCGCACAGATACGCAGTATTTT
d_gene: -
v_gene: TRBV30
abundance: -
j_gene: TRBJ2-3

CDR3aa: CASSPGAAVQETQYF
CDR3nt: TGTGCCAGCAGCCCCGGCGCCGCAGTCCAAGAGACCCAGTACTTC
d_gene: -
v_gene: TRBV7-3
abundance: -
j_gene: TRBJ2-5

CDR3aa: CASSRDTRELFF
CDR3nt: TGTGCCAGCAGCCGGGACACTCGGGAGCTGTTTTTT
d_gene: -
v_gene: TRBV14
abundance: few
j_gene: TRBJ2-2

CDR3aa: CASSLGQGAKNTQYF
CDR3nt: TGCGCCAGCAGCTTGGGACAGGGGGCTAAGAATACGCAGTATTTT
d_gene: TRBD1
v_gene: TRBV5-1
abundance: -
j_gene: TRBJ2-3

CDR3aa: CASLCPFSGYNEQFF
CDR3nt: TGTGCCAGCCTTTGTCCTTTCTCAGGGTACAATGAGCAGTTCTTC
d_gene: -
v_gene: TRBV9
abundance: few
j_gene: TRBJ2-1

CDR3aa: CAWTPGTGVHNEQFF
CDR3nt: TGTGCCTGGACCCCCGGGACAGGGGTCCACAATGAGCAGTTCTTC
d_gene: TRBD1
v_gene: TRBV30
abundance: -
j_gene: TRBJ2-1

CDR3aa: CSVEDDGSPDTQYF
CDR3nt: TGCAGCGTTGAAGATGATGGGTCCCCAGATACGCAGTATTTT
d_gene: -
v_gene: TRBV29-1
abundance: -
j_gene: TRBJ2-3

CDR3aa: CASSLDWAGNTQYF
CDR3nt: TGCGCCAGCAGCCTCGACTGGGCAGGAAATACGCAGTATTTT
d_gene: -
v_gene: TRBV5-1
abundance: -
j_gene: TRBJ2-3

CDR3aa: CASSLLSGEMSTQYF
CDR3nt: TGTGCCAGCAGCCTACTTAGCGGGGAGATGTCGACCCAGTACTTC
d_gene: TRBD2
v_gene: TRBV14
abundance: -
j_gene: TRBJ2-5

CDR3aa: CASRRDRRTDTQYF
CDR3nt: TGTGCCAGCAGGAGGGACAGGCGCACAGATACGCAGTATTTT
d_gene: TRBD1
v_gene: TRBV2
abundance: -
j_gene: TRBJ2-3

CDR3aa: CASSILYEQYF
CDR3nt: TGTGCCAGCAGCATCCTATACGAGCAGTACTTC
d_gene: -
v_gene: TRBV28
abundance: -
j_gene: TRBJ2-7

CDR3aa: CASSYLPGRNIQYF
CDR3nt: TGTGCCAGCAGTTACTTACCAGGCCGGAACATTCAGTACTTC
d_gene: -
v_gene: TRBV6-5
abundance: few
j_gene: TRBJ2-4

CDR3aa: CASRFRNGTPFF
CDR3nt: TGTGCCAGCAGATTCCGGAACGGCACTCCTTTCTTT
d_gene: -
v_gene: TRBV27
abundance: -
j_gene: TRBJ1-1

CDR3aa: CASSQATTGGGETQYF
CDR3nt: TGTGCCAGCAGCCAGGCTACGACAGGGGGCGGAGAGACCCAGTACTTC
d_gene: TRBD1
v_gene: TRBV4-2
abundance: -
j_gene: TRBJ2-5

CDR3aa: CASSGWEAKDTQYF
CDR3nt: TGTGCCAGCAGTGGGTGGGAAGCCAAAGATACGCAGTATTTT
d_gene: -
v_gene: TRBV28
abundance: -
j_gene: TRBJ2-3

CDR3aa: CAWSPTGETQYF
CDR3nt: TGTGCCTGGAGCCCAACCGGAGAGACCCAGTACTTC
d_gene: -
v_gene: TRBV30
abundance: -
j_gene: TRBJ2-5

CDR3aa: CASSLSPTGELFF
CDR3nt: TGTGCCAGCAGCTTATCGCCTACCGGGGAGCTGTTTTTT
d_gene: -
v_gene: TRBV7-2
abundance: -
j_gene: TRBJ2-2

CDR3aa: CSVELSSSGVVETQYF
CDR3nt: TGCAGCGTTGAGCTGTCCTCTAGCGGGGTCGTAGAGACCCAGTACTTC
d_gene: TRBD2
v_gene: TRBV29-1
abundance: few
j_gene: TRBJ2-5

CDR3aa: CAWSQGMGETQYF
CDR3nt: TGTGCCTGGAGTCAGGGGATGGGGGAGACCCAGTACTTC
d_gene: -
v_gene: TRBV30
abundance: -
j_gene: TRBJ2-5

CDR3aa: CASSEYAGYTF
CDR3nt: TGTGCCAGCAGTGAATACGCTGGCTACACCTTC
d_gene: -
v_gene: TRBV2
abundance: -
j_gene: TRBJ1-2